This TCR beta chain was captured by sequencing in a study of cytomegalovirus exposure and HLA in healthy donors. General study results and limits: As a later analysis showed, several of the most significant clusters appeared to be linked to common viral pathogens. TCR beta sequences reportedly predicted most subjects' HLA-A and HLA-B alleles accurately. Immune exposure information available was restricted to CMV serostatus.

The CDR3 contains 19 residues. In germline, CDR1 is SGDLS, CDR2 YYNGEE. V dropped 1 base and J dropped 0 bases, with 21 bases sitting between them. The PCR contained 60 Vbeta and 13 Jbeta primers. Sequenced by immunoSEQ multiplex PCR; TCRdb stores in-frame clones only, minus some. The data show 150,000 to 200,000 clones, less than 90% seen once. On this clone itself: Its antigen is as yet unknown.

This sequence was found in a boy aged 10-17 years in good health and CMV-seronegative. The sequenced sample was PBMCs. The V gene is TRBV9, the J gene TRBJ2-3; possible D gene TRBD2, 5 bases. DNA of the CDR3: TGTGCCAGCAGCGTATTTTCCCGGACTGGCGGGTCTAGCACAGATACGCAGTATTTT. Translated: CASSVFSRTGGSSTDTQYF.